The entry that follows covers one T cell receptor (beta chain) sequence. The data were obtained in a study of T-cell memory formation after mild COVID-19. Across the study: For the most part, TCR clusters were specific to one donor.

Germline V lookup: CDR1 SQVTM, CDR2 ANQGSEA. The CDR3 covers 14 residues. The V and J ends lost 3 bases and 5 bases, in that order; junction bases with no gene match: 10. TCRdb reanalysed the 5' RACE reads using MiXCR and keeps one entry per CDR3 protein. In the table there are some 110,000 distinct CDR3 sequences, about a sixth of which are singletons. The V call is TRBV29-1, the J call TRBJ2-7; TRBD2 matches at 7 bases. The source material was PBMCs or a T cell subset sorted from them (not recorded which). This receptor was taken from an adult woman who had mild COVID-19 (a few samples of this study predate the infection). Cell type and time point are not known. The CDR3 is CSVDESGGTHEQYF. In nucleotides, the CDR3 is TGCAGCGTTGACGAGTCGGGGGGAACCCACGAGCAGTACTTC.